These 29 T cell receptor beta chains came from one sample sequenced in a study of cytomegalovirus exposure and HLA in healthy donors. PCR amplification relied on 60 Vbeta primers (plus 13 Jbeta primers). Here immunoSEQ multiplex PCR was the method, and the copy in TCRdb shows in-frame clones only, minus some. The repertoire holds about 55,000 clones, 70% to 75% seen once, with approximately 30% in the top ten. The material sequenced was PBMCs. These receptors came from a man between 40 and 49 years old in good health and CMV-seropositive.

This clone was recorded once. The chain employs TRBV29-1 and TRBJ1-2; 7 bases align to TRBD1. Germline V gives CDR1 SQVTM, CDR2 ANQGSEA. The CDR3 extends over 15 amino acids. The junction had 12 bases not matched to a gene; V was cut back by 3 bases and J by 5 bases. The CDR3 loop reads CSVEENRGAGYGYTF. The DNA of the CDR3 is TGCAGCGTTGAGGAAAACAGGGGTGCTGGGTATGGCTACACCTTC. The variable domain in full, completed from reference TRBV29-1 and TRBJ1-2, reads SAVISQKPSRDICQRGTSLTIQCQVDSQVTMMFWYRQQPGQSLTLIATANQGSEATYESGFVIDKFPISRPNLTFSTLTVSNMSPEDSSIYLCSVEENRGAGYGYTFGSGTRLTVV.

V is TRBV6-5 and J is TRBJ1-4; D is perhaps TRBD1 (5 bases). V was pared by 4 bases and J by 7 bases, with 16 bases between. Per the germline V gene, CDR1 is MNHEY and CDR2 is SVGAGI. The CDR3 is 15 residues long. The CDR3 region is CASSSQSGGVEKLFF. The DNA for the CDR3 is TGTGCCAGCAGTTCCCAGTCGGGGGGGGTTGAAAAACTGTTTTTT.

This chain links TRBV5-8 with TRBJ2-5, with TRBD2 matching 10 bases. The CDR3 sequence is 14 residues long. V shed 6 bases and J 4 bases; nucleotides not matched to a gene: 6. Germline V lookup: CDR1 SGHTS, CDR2 YDEGEE. This chain's CDR3 is CASNSGGAGETQYF. The CDR3 region has the DNA TGTGCCAGCAACAGCGGGGGGGCAGGAGAGACCCAGTACTTC. Based on the CDR3 plus reference TRBV5-8 and TRBJ2-5, the full variable domain is EAGVTQSPTHLIKTRGQQATLRCSPISGHTSVYWYQQALGLGLQFLLWYDEGEERNRGNFPPRFSGRQFPNYSSELNVNALELEDSALYLCASNSGGAGETQYFGPGTRLLVL.

The sample holds a few counts of this clone. The CDR3 loop is CASSPPMATAFF. The CDR3 DNA reads TGTGCCAGCAGCCCCCCAATGGCAACGGCTTTCTTT. This rearrangement joins TRBV7-2 to TRBJ1-1, with D unresolved. CDR1 and CDR2 from the germline V gene are SGHTA and FQGNSA. Trimming removed 5 bases at V and 11 bases at J, with 15 bases between. There are 12 residues in the CDR3.

This clone was seen more than once but under ten times. V is TRBV5-1 and J is TRBJ2-5; 10 bases match TRBD1. Trimming took 4 bases from V and 5 from J; bases not matched to a gene: 8. Germline assignment: CDR1 SGHRS and CDR2 YFSETQ. The CDR3 has 15 amino acids. This CDR3 is CASSPGTGDGETQYF. For the CDR3, the DNA is TGCGCCAGCAGCCCCGGGACAGGGGATGGGGAGACCCAGTACTTC.

The chain carries TRBV9 and TRBJ2-7; D gene unclear. Germline CDR1 and CDR2: SGDLS and YYNGEE. This CDR3 is 14 amino acids long. Trimming took 0 bases from V and 4 from J, leaving 11 bases between them. The CDR3 DNA reads as TGTGCCAGCAGCGTAGGGTCAGTCAGGTACGAGCAGTACTTC. Amino acids: CASSVGSVRYEQYF.

As concerns this clone: An end of the junction differs from the germline gene, which may be a read error. V is TRBV14 and J is TRBJ1-5; a possible D gene is TRBD1 (5 bases). The CDR3 has 13 amino acids. CDR1 is SGHDN and CDR2 is FVKESK in the germline V gene. In nucleotides, the CDR3 is TGTGCCGGCAGCCAGGGTTGGGGAGCCCCCCAGCATTTT. Amino acids: CAGSQGWGAPQHF. Full variable domain (outside the CDR3, taken from reference TRBV14 and TRBJ1-5): EAGVTQFPSHSVIEKGQTVTLRCDPISGHDNLYWYRRVMGKEIKFLLHFVKESKQDESGMPNNRFLAERTGGTYSTLKVQPAELEDSGVYFCAGSQGWGAPQHFGDGTRLSIL.

This chain links TRBV6-5 with TRBJ2-5, with 9 positions matching TRBD2. The CDR3 length is 15 residues. CDR1 and CDR2 from the germline V gene are MNHEY and SVGAGI. Losses at the gene ends were 4 bases for V and 5 bases for J; bases not matched to a gene: 8. The CDR3 DNA is TGTGCCAGCAGTTGGGGCGGGGGGGCCGGGGAGACCCAGTACTTC. Translation gives CASSWGGGAGETQYF.

This chain joins TRBV6-5 and TRBJ1-1, with D possibly TRBD1 on 5 matching bases. The germline CDR1 and CDR2 sequences are MNHEY and SVGAGI. The CDR3 contains 13 residues. V lost 6 bases to trimming and J lost 8 bases, with 16 bases between them. The CDR3 sequence: CASSPQGDSEAFF. CDR3 sequence (DNA): TGTGCCAGCAGCCCCCAAGGGGACTCAGAAGCTTTCTTT.

This chain links TRBV27 with TRBJ1-1; 8 bases line up with TRBD1. The V gene end was trimmed by 2 bases and the J gene end by 4 bases; junction bases not matched to a gene: 3. Germline values: CDR1 MNHEY, CDR2 SMNVEV (reference sequence). The CDR3 sequence is 14 residues long. The CDR3 spells CASSLQGATTEAFF. Written as DNA, the CDR3 is TGTGCCAGCAGTTTACAGGGGGCAACCACTGAAGCTTTCTTT.

This rearrangement joins TRBV5-5 to TRBJ1-2, with D maybe TRBD1 (6 bases). Germline CDR1 reads SGHKS; CDR2 reads YYEKEE (reference sequence). This CDR3 region has 16 residues. Trimming stripped 1 base from V and 4 bases from J, with 17 bases between. In nucleotides, the CDR3 is TGTGCCAGCAGCTTGACAGGGTGGTCTTCCGGCTATGGCTACACCTTC. It is translated as CASSLTGWSSGYGYTF.

The chain is built from TRBV27 and TRBJ1-4, with D possibly matching TRBD1 (5 bases). Germline CDR1 MNHEY, CDR2 SMNVEV (reference sequence). The length of the CDR3 is 15 residues. V lost 4 bases, J lost 3 bases, and 12 bases lay in between. The CDR3 sequence is CASSYRTPSNEKLFF. Here the CDR3 DNA reads TGTGCCAGCAGTTATAGGACACCTTCTAATGAAAAACTGTTTTTT.

This clone was picked up many times. This chain uses TRBV5-6 with TRBJ1-3; no firm D call. Trimming removed 0 bases from V and 3 bases from J, with 4 bases in between. From germline, CDR1 is SGHDT and CDR2 YYEEEE. The CDR3 consists of 13 residues. CDR3 nucleotide sequence: TGTGCCAGCAGCTTGGCCGGTGGAAACACCATATATTTT. Translating it yields CASSLAGGNTIYF. Drawing the rest from reference TRBV5-6 and TRBJ1-3, the complete variable domain is DAGVTQSPTHLIKTRGQQVTLRCSPKSGHDTVSWYQQALGQGPQFIFQYYEEEERQRGNFPDRFSGHQFPNYSSELNVNALLLGDSALYLCASSLAGGNTIYFGEGSWLTVV.

This rearrangement joins TRBV29-1 to TRBJ1-1, with TRBD1 matching 8 bases. V was clipped by 7 bases and J by 7 bases; unmatched bases: 11. CDR1 is SQVTM, CDR2 ANQGSEA, per germline. This CDR3 spans 13 amino acids. CDR3 nucleotide sequence: TGCAGCGGCAGACAGGGGTCAGACCGTGAAGCTTTCTTT. Amino acid sequence: CSGRQGSDREAFF.

This chain connects TRBV10-3 to TRBJ2-3; perhaps TRBD2 as D (7 bases). This CDR3 spans 15 amino acids. Germline V gene sequence: CDR1 ENHRY, CDR2 SYGVKD. V gave up 7 bases and J gave up 0 bases, with 14 bases separating them. The CDR3 loop reads CAITAGAKSTDTQYF. The CDR3 nucleotides are TGTGCCATCACCGCGGGGGCGAAGAGCACAGATACGCAGTATTTT.

V and J are TRBV7-7 and TRBJ2-3, with 11 bases matching TRBD2. The CDR3 totals 16 residues. Germline V lookup: CDR1 SSHAT, CDR2 FNYEAQ (reference sequence). V lost 5 bases, J lost 5 bases, and 9 bases stayed unmatched. Written as DNA, the CDR3 is TGTGCCAGCAGCCCCTTAGCGGGGGGGCAAGGAGATACGCAGTATTTT. Protein sequence: CASSPLAGGQGDTQYF.

The chain carries TRBV7-2 and TRBJ2-7, with 10 bases fitting TRBD2. The CDR3 runs to 17 residues. V gave up 2 bases and J gave up 0 bases; unmatched junction bases: 7. Germline loops: CDR1 SGHTA, CDR2 FQGNSA. The CDR3 sequence: CASSLRIAGGLSYEQYF. The CDR3 region has the DNA TGTGCCAGCAGCTTACGAATAGCGGGGGGCCTCTCCTACGAGCAGTACTTC.

This clone was seen more than once but under ten times. The chain is built from TRBV6-6 and TRBJ1-2; D unclear. The CDR3 is 13 amino acids. Germline CDR1 reads MNHNY; CDR2 reads SVGAGI (reference sequence). Trimming took off 4 bases at V and 4 bases at J, with 10 bases between the two ends. The CDR3 region is CASSFPQTYGYTF. CDR3 nucleotides: TGTGCCAGCAGTTTCCCACAGACCTATGGCTACACCTTC.

This chain links TRBV4-2 with TRBJ1-5; 7 nucleotides line up with TRBD1. Germline CDR1 LGHNA, CDR2 YNFKEQ. Trimming at V came to 4 bases and at J to 3 bases, leaving 6 bases not matched to a gene. The CDR3 length is 15 residues. CDR3 bases: TGTGCCAGCAGCCGATCGACAGGGTTCAATCAGCCCCAGCATTTT. Amino acids: CASSRSTGFNQPQHF.

Regarding this clone: A read error may produce the germline difference seen at one junction end. This chain joins TRBV7-6 and TRBJ1-6; no clear D gene. Germline lookup yields CDR1 SGHVS and CDR2 FNYEAQ. This CDR3 spans 14 amino acids. As DNA, the CDR3 is TGTACCAGCAGCCCGGGAGACCTCCATTCACCCCTCCACTTT. Its protein is CTSSPGDLHSPLHF.

This chain joins TRBV2 and TRBJ2-1; D call uncertain. The CDR3 covers 13 residues. Germline V gene sequence: CDR1 SNHLY, CDR2 FYNNEI. The V and J ends lost 5 bases and 6 bases respectively, with 11 bases between them. CDR3 DNA: TGTGCCAGCAGTTTCGACATCTCCAATGAGCAGTTCTTC. Translating it yields CASSFDISNEQFF.

The rearrangement links TRBV10-1 to TRBJ2-7, with 8 bases aligning to TRBD1. The CDR3 extends over 14 amino acids. V shed 5 bases and J 3 bases; nucleotides not matched to a gene: 6. The V gene's germline CDR1 is WNHNN and CDR2 SYGVQD (reference sequence). CDR3 residues: CASSPSGTGYEQYF. In DNA form, the CDR3 reads TGCGCCAGCAGTCCGTCAGGGACAGGCTACGAGCAGTACTTC.

The genes are TRBV7-8 and TRBJ1-2; D gene ambiguous. The CDR3 has 14 residues. Trimming left V 1 base short and J 2 bases short, with 8 bases between. Germline assignment: CDR1 SGHVS and CDR2 FQNEAQ. CDR3 nucleotide sequence: TGTGCCAGCAGCTTAGGAGGCGGAAACTATGGCTACACCTTC. It is translated as CASSLGGGNYGYTF.

This clone was seen only once. The rearrangement uses TRBV7-9 and TRBJ1-6, with a possible D match to TRBD1 (5 bases). Between the trimmed V and J ends, which lost 5 bases and 4 bases, there was a span of 24 bases. Germline lookup yields CDR1 SEHNR and CDR2 FQNEAQ (reference sequence). The CDR3 totals 19 residues. This CDR3 reads CASSPDRGGTRSYNSPLHF. The CDR3 nucleotides read TGTGCCAGCAGCCCGGATCGGGGGGGTACTAGATCTTATAATTCACCCCTCCACTTT.

The V call is TRBV5-1, the J call TRBJ2-7, with 12 bases matching TRBD2. The CDR3 runs 16 residues. Germline V gene lookup returns CDR1 SGHRS and CDR2 YFSETQ. Trimming removed 4 bases from V and 0 bases from J; junction bases left unmatched: 5. CDR3 sequence reads: CASSPGLAGLSYEQYF. The DNA for the CDR3 is TGCGCCAGCAGCCCTGGACTAGCGGGGCTCTCCTACGAGCAGTACTTC.

V gene TRBV11-3 combines with J gene TRBJ2-7; D gene ambiguous. The germline V and J ends were trimmed by 0 bases and 5 bases, with 8 bases remaining between them. Germline V gene lookup returns CDR1 SGHNT and CDR2 YENEEA. This CDR3 is built from 13 residues. As DNA, the CDR3 is TGTGCCAGCAGCTTAGAGGCCCTCCACGAGCAGTACTTC. Residues: CASSLEALHEQYF.

This rearrangement joins TRBV30 to TRBJ1-2; D gene unclear. V was clipped by 3 bases and J by 4 bases, with 9 bases between them. This CDR3 has 12 amino acids. Germline CDR1 and CDR2: GTSNPN and SVGIG (reference sequence). The CDR3 nucleotides read TGTGCCTGGAGATTGGAGGGCTATGGCTACACCTTC. It specifies CAWRLEGYGYTF.

The J gene is TRBJ1-3, the V gene TRBV25-1, with D unclear. The CDR3 contains 14 residues. Trimming shortened V by 4 bases and J by 2 bases, and 9 bases separated the two germline ends. Germline V gene lookup returns CDR1 MGHDK and CDR2 SYGVNS. The CDR3 loop is CASSAGEAGNTIYF. Written as DNA, the CDR3 is TGTGCCAGCAGTGCTGGCGAGGCTGGAAACACCATATATTTT.

This chain joins TRBV11-2 and TRBJ1-4, with D hard to call. Trimming took off 6 bases at V and 4 bases at J, with 9 bases between the two ends. Germline-derived CDR1 and CDR2 are SGHAT and FQNNGV. The CDR3 covers 13 residues. Here the CDR3 reads CASRDIRNEKLFF. CDR3 in DNA: TGTGCCAGCAGAGACATCCGTAATGAAAAACTGTTTTTT.